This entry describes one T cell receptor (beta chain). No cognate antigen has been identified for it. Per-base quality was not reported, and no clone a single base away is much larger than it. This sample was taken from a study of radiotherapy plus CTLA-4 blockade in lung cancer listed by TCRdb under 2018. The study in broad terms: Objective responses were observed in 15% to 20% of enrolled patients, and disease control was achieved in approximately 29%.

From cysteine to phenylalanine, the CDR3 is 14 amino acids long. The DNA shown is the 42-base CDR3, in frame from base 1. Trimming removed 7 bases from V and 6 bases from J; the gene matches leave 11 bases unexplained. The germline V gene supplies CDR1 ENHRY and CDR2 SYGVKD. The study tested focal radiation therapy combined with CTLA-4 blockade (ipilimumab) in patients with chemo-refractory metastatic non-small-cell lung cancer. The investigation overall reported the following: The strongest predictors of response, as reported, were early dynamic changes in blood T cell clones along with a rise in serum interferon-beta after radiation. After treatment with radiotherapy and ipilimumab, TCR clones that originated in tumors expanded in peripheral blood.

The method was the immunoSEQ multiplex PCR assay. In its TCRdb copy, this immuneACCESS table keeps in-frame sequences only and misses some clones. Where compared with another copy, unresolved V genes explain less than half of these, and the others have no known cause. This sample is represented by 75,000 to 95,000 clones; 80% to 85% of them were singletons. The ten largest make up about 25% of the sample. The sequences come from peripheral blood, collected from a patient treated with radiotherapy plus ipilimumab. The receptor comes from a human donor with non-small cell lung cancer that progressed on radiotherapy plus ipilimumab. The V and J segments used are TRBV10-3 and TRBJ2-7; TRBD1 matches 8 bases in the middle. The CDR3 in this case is CAITEDRVYGEQYF. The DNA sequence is TGTGCCATCACCGAGGACAGGGTTTATGGCGAGCAGTACTTC.